What follows are 21 T cell receptor beta chains derived from one specimen sequenced in a study of shared clonotypes between healthy human individuals. Naive CD8 populations comprised CD45RO-negative cells positively selected for CCR7, excluding terminally differentiated effector memory CD45RA+ cells. Clones were sequenced by immunoSEQ multiplex PCR, and TCRdb holds only the in-frame ones, with some missing. The top ten clones hold more than 0.9% of a sample with 1.5 million to 2.5 million clones, about 94% of them seen once. Sequenced input: naive CD8+ T cells sorted from blood. The receptors were sampled from a man aged 18 to 35 in good health.

The chain joins TRBV29-1 to TRBJ2-7, with D perhaps matching TRBD2 (5 bases). CDR3 length equals 14 residues. Germline CDR1 reads SQVTM; CDR2 reads ANQGSEA. Deletions cut 0 bases from V and 5 bases from J, with 14 bases between. The CDR3 DNA reads TGCAGCGTTGAAGATCCCGAGGGTAGCGACGAGCAGTACTTC. This translates into CSVEDPEGSDEQYF.

The chain is built from TRBV6-4 and TRBJ2-3, with 13 bases identical to TRBD2. Germline values: CDR1 MRHNA, CDR2 SNTAGT. The ends lost 3 bases at V and 3 bases at J; junction bases unmatched: 3. This CDR3 is 16 amino acids long. DNA for the CDR3: TGTGCCAGCAGTGATACTAGCGGGGGGGAAACAGATACGCAGTATTTT. Protein: CASSDTSGGETDTQYF.

The CDR3 reads CASRISAGTSIHNEQFF. The CDR3, as DNA: TGTGCCAGCAGAATATCCGCCGGGACTAGCATCCACAATGAGCAGTTCTTC. The rearrangement joins TRBV28 to TRBJ2-1; 9 nucleotides match TRBD2. After removal of 6 bases from V and 5 bases from J, the junction contained 14 bases not matched to a gene. This CDR3 has 17 residues. CDR1 and CDR2 (germline): MDHEN, SYDVKM.

CDR3 protein: CASSLARGTNTEAFF. The CDR3 DNA is TGTGCCAGCAGCTTGGCCCGCGGCACGAACACTGAAGCTTTCTTT. The chain combines TRBV5-5 with TRBJ1-1; D is unresolved. Germline V lookup: CDR1 SGHKS, CDR2 YYEKEE (reference sequence). V shed 0 bases and J shed 1 base, with 10 bases lying between them. The CDR3 covers 15 residues.

The CDR3 loop reads CASSQGEVRNTEAFF. CDR3 in DNA: TGCGCCAGCAGCCAAGGGGAGGTCCGGAACACTGAAGCTTTCTTT. V gene TRBV4-1 combines with J gene TRBJ1-1; no definite D call. CDR1 is MGHRA and CDR2 is YSYEKL in the germline V gene. This CDR3 comprises 15 residues. The V and J ends lost 1 base and 1 base respectively, with 10 bases between them.

The V gene is TRBV10-3, the J gene TRBJ2-7; no firm D call. The germline V and J ends were trimmed by 2 bases and 0 bases, with 14 bases remaining between them. This CDR3 has 16 amino acids. Per the germline V gene, CDR1 is ENHRY and CDR2 is SYGVKD. The CDR3 DNA follows: TGTGCCATCAGTGAGCCGGCCGGGTTTGGCTCCTACGAGCAGTACTTC. This encodes CAISEPAGFGSYEQYF.

This chain connects TRBV6-8 to TRBJ1-5, with 7 positions matching TRBD1. V lost 6 bases and J lost 5; bases outside the gene matches: 7. This CDR3 region has 14 residues. Germline CDR1 MNHGY, CDR2 SAAAGT. CDR3 sequence (DNA): TGTGCCAGCAGGGCTGAGGGGGCTGATCAGCCCCAGCATTTT. Its translation is CASRAEGADQPQHF.

The rearrangement joins TRBV28 to TRBJ2-7; TRBD2 matches at 12 bases. Germline V gene sequence: CDR1 MDHEN, CDR2 SYDVKM. The CDR3 runs 13 residues. The junction had 5 bases not matched to a gene; V was cut back by 11 bases and J by 3 bases. The CDR3 loop reads CAGSTSGSYEQYF. The DNA of the CDR3 is TGTGCCGGATCGACTAGCGGGAGCTACGAGCAGTACTTC.

This clone occurred once. J is TRBJ1-2 and V is TRBV12-2; TRBD1 reflects the table's D call only, with no check against the DNA. TRBV12-2 is described as a pseudogene. This CDR3 has 23 residues. DNA of the CDR3: TGTGCAAGTCGCTTAGCGAGTCAAGACCGGGACAGGCGGCCTAAGTTAGCTAACTATGGCTACACCTTC. Its protein is CASRLASQDRDRRPKLANYGYTF.

This rearrangement joins TRBV15 to TRBJ2-7, with 10 bases identical to TRBD2. Germline CDR1 and CDR2: LNHNV and YYDKDF (reference sequence). There are 16 residues in the CDR3. V dropped 1 base and J dropped 3; count of bases not matched to a gene: 6. CDR3 bases: TGTGCCACCAGCAGAGTCACCATAGCGGGAGGCTACGAGCAGTACTTC. Its translation: CATSRVTIAGGYEQYF.

This chain connects TRBV2 to TRBJ1-2; weak D call: TRBD1 (6 bases). The germline CDR1 and CDR2 sequences are SNHLY and FYNNEI. V was shortened by 2 bases and J by 8 bases, with 6 bases between the two germline ends. CDR3 length: 11 amino acids. DNA of the CDR3: TGTGCCAGCAGTGAAAGGGGGGGCTACACCTTC. Its translation: CASSERGGYTF. The full variable domain, in which reference TRBV2 and TRBJ1-2 provide the parts outside the CDR3, is EPEVTQTPSHQVTQMGQEVILRCVPISNHLYFYWYRQILGQKVEFLVSFYNNEISEKSEIFDDQFSVERPDGSNFTLKIRSTKLEDSAMYFCASSERGGYTFGSGTRLTVV.

This clone was counted once. The chain couples TRBV10-3 to TRBJ2-7; 9 bases are a match to TRBD2. CDR1 is ENHRY and CDR2 is SYGVKD in the germline V gene. The length of the CDR3 is 15 residues. Losses at the gene ends were 3 bases for V and 6 bases for J; bases not matched to a gene: 9. CDR3 amino acids: CAISDPSGTRPEQYF. Written as DNA, the CDR3 is TGTGCCATCAGTGATCCTAGCGGGACTCGTCCCGAGCAGTACTTC.

This clone was seen once. The chain couples TRBV9 to TRBJ2-1, with TRBD2 as a possible D gene (5 bases). V gave up 0 bases and J gave up 10 bases, with 8 bases separating them. The CDR3 runs to 12 residues. Germline assignment: CDR1 SGDLS and CDR2 YYNGEE. Here the CDR3 reads CASSVGEGEQFF. Written as DNA, the CDR3 is TGTGCCAGCAGCGTAGGTGAGGGCGAGCAGTTCTTC.

The V gene is TRBV2, the J gene TRBJ2-2; D is unclear. The CDR3 sequence is 16 residues long. Trimming pared 1 base from V and 1 base from J, leaving 10 bases between. Germline CDR1 is SNHLY and CDR2 is FYNNEI. The CDR3 here is CASSEVGRRNTGELFF. CDR3 bases: TGTGCCAGCAGTGAAGTTGGGCGGAGGAACACCGGGGAGCTGTTTTTT.

In this sample, this clone turned up a few times. J is TRBJ2-3 and V is TRBV18; D is uncertain. CDR3 length equals 15 residues. The V end lost 3 bases, the J end lost 2 bases, and 12 bases lay between the germline ends. Looked up from germline, CDR1 is KGHSH and CDR2 is LQKENI. In DNA form, the CDR3 reads TGTGCCAGCTCACCGACGAGCCAACTCACAGATACGCAGTATTTT. Encoded protein: CASSPTSQLTDTQYF.

The chain recombines TRBV2 with TRBJ1-1; D not certain. Germline lookup yields CDR1 SNHLY and CDR2 FYNNEI. The CDR3 contains 13 residues. Trimming stripped 6 bases from V and 0 bases from J, with 8 bases between. The CDR3 loop reads CASRGSMNTEAFF. CDR3 in DNA: TGTGCCAGCAGAGGATCAATGAACACTGAAGCTTTCTTT.

In its sample, this clone was seen a few times. This chain uses TRBV7-2 with TRBJ1-6, with 7 bases that match TRBD1. CDR3 length: 17 amino acids. In germline, CDR1 is SGHTA, CDR2 FQGNSA. J was trimmed by 8 bases and V by 4 bases; bases with no gene match: 14. CDR3 in amino acids: CASSYAPPDRTDSPLHF. For the CDR3, the DNA is TGTGCCAGCAGCTACGCCCCACCGGACAGGACTGATTCACCCCTCCACTTT. Supplemented by reference TRBV7-2 and TRBJ1-6, the full variable domain reads GAGVSQSPSNKVTEKGKDVELRCDPISGHTALYWYRQSLGQGLEFLIYFQGNSAPDKSGLPSDRFSAERTGGSVSTLTIQRTQQEDSAVYLCASSYAPPDRTDSPLHFGNGTRLTVT.

This clone was found once. The gene calls are TRBV11-2 and TRBJ1-1; unclear D gene. The V gene lost 0 bases and the J gene lost 0 bases, with 11 bases spanning the gap. Germline V lookup: CDR1 SGHAT, CDR2 FQNNGV. CDR3 size: 16 residues. Here the CDR3 reads CASSLDGPGLNTEAFF. The CDR3 nucleotides read TGTGCCAGCAGCTTAGACGGTCCGGGCCTGAACACTGAAGCTTTCTTT. Full variable domain (missing parts from reference TRBV11-2 and TRBJ1-1): EAGVAQSPRYKIIEKRQSVAFWCNPISGHATLYWYQQILGQGPKLLIQFQNNGVVDDSQLPKDRFSAERLKGVDSTLKIQPAKLEDSAVYLCASSLDGPGLNTEAFFGQGTRLTVV.

The chain has TRBV19 and TRBJ2-5; D gene uncertain. Germline CDR1 LNHDA, CDR2 SQIVND (reference sequence). CDR3 size: 13 residues. Trimming removed 0 bases at V and 5 bases at J, with 7 bases between. CDR3 region: CASSIDFSETQYF. Here the CDR3 DNA reads TGTGCCAGTAGTATAGATTTTTCGGAGACCCAGTACTTC.

The V call is TRBV10-3, the J call TRBJ1-1, with 11 positions matching TRBD1. The CDR3 is 16 residues long. Germline V CDR1 and CDR2: ENHRY, SYGVKD. The J segment lost 0 bases and the V segment lost 6 bases, leaving 6 bases of the junction unmatched. This CDR3 is CAIRGDRGTMNTEAFF. The CDR3 bases are TGTGCCATCAGGGGGGACAGGGGGACGATGAACACTGAAGCTTTCTTT.

A word on this clone: This may come from a read error, since a much larger clone is one base off. V gene TRBV6-1 combines with J gene TRBJ2-1; the D is unclear. Germline CDR1 MNHNS, CDR2 SASEGT. This CDR3 is 12 amino acids long. With 2 bases removed from V and 6 bases from J, the gap between germline ends came to 5 bases. CDR3 protein: CASSERVNEQFF. The CDR3, as DNA: TGTGCCAGCAGTGAACGCGTCAATGAGCAGTTCTTC.